This T cell receptor beta chain is from a study of blood T cells in healthy people across ages. Study results and caveats: As age increased, TCR beta diversity per million T cells fell in a roughly linear fashion.

As to this clonotype: Its antigen is undetermined.

Germline values: CDR1 MGHRA, CDR2 YSYEKL. The V and J ends lost 1 base and 7 bases, in that order; junction bases with no gene match: 21. The CDR3 is made up of 21 amino acids. A second PCR of about 6 to 11 cycles used a sample-barcoded 5' primer and a J-beta primer mix. A single record per CDR3 protein comes from TCRdb applying MiXCR to the 5' RACE reads. The sample has 1,100,000 or so distinct CDR3 sequences, 35% to 55% seen once. The source is an older woman in good health. V and J are TRBV4-1 and TRBJ2-3, with 12 bases that match TRBD2. The sample comprised blood. The CDR3 DNA follows: TGCGCCAGCAGCCAAGGTTCCGGGGGGCTTTCCCTAGCGGGAGGGCCGAATACGCAGTATTTT. Translation: CASSQGSGGLSLAGGPNTQYF.